The 13 T cell receptor beta chains listed next were all sequenced from one sample in a study of siplizumab effects on memory and regulatory T cells. The method was immunoSEQ multiplex PCR; TCRdb's version includes in-frame clones alone and lacks a portion of them. The sample includes tens of thousands of clones, about 93% of them seen just once. What was sequenced was non-Treg CD4+ T cells sorted from blood. Receptors were obtained from a human donor in good health.

The gene calls are TRBV19 and TRBJ1-5; 9 bases map to TRBD1. V lost 5 bases, J lost 6 bases, and 2 bases stayed unmatched. The CDR3 sequence is 13 residues long. CDR1 LNHDA and CDR2 SQIVND come from the germline V gene (reference sequence). The CDR3 coding sequence is TGTGCCAGTAGTCCGGACAGGGGTCAGCCCCAGCATTTT. Translated, it gives CASSPDRGQPQHF.

The CDR3: CSARDSEKLFF. The CDR3 DNA reads as TGCAGTGCTAGAGACAGTGAAAAACTGTTTTTT. V gene TRBV20-1 combines with J gene TRBJ1-4; no clear D gene. The CDR3 spans 11 residues. Per the germline V gene, CDR1 is DFQATT and CDR2 is SNEGSKA (reference sequence). Trimming stripped 0 bases from V and 7 bases from J, with 3 bases between.

CDR3 loop: CASRTSGVYNEQFF. The DNA of the CDR3 is TGCGCCAGTAGGACTAGCGGAGTTTACAATGAGCAGTTCTTC. The rearrangement uses TRBV5-1 and TRBJ2-1, with 10 positions matching TRBD2. Germline CDR1 and CDR2: SGHRS and YFSETQ. V shed 8 bases, J shed 4 bases, and the junction held 6 bases outside the gene matches. This CDR3 comprises 14 residues.

The J gene is TRBJ2-6, the V gene TRBV11-3; 7 bases line up with TRBD1. Germline-derived CDR1 and CDR2 are SGHNT and YENEEA. V lost 0 bases and J lost 0; bases outside the gene matches: 2. The length of the CDR3 is 17 residues. CDR3 sequence: CASSLDRGSSGANVLTF. The CDR3 nucleotides are TGTGCCAGCAGCTTAGACAGGGGGAGCTCTGGGGCCAACGTCCTGACTTTC.

V and J are TRBV19 and TRBJ1-2; tentatively, D is TRBD1 (5 bases). Trimming pared 5 bases from V and 5 bases from J, leaving 18 bases between. The CDR3 loop spans 15 amino acids. Per the germline V gene, CDR1 is LNHDA and CDR2 is SQIVND (reference sequence). The CDR3 DNA follows: TGTGCCAGTAGTCCCCAGGCCTTAAAGGGGTATGGCTACACCTTC. Its translation: CASSPQALKGYGYTF.

The chain joins TRBV28 to TRBJ1-1; TRBD1 matches at 8 bases. The trim removed 6 bases at V and 10 bases at J, leaving 13 bases unmatched. The CDR3 is made up of 14 amino acids. Germline V gene sequence: CDR1 MDHEN, CDR2 SYDVKM. CDR3 protein: CASSVGQGGMSAFF. DNA of the CDR3: TGTGCCAGCAGCGTCGGACAGGGAGGAATGTCAGCTTTCTTT.

The chain links TRBV6-5 to TRBJ2-1; TRBD1 is a possible D gene (5 bases). CDR1 and CDR2 (germline): MNHEY, SVGAGI. The CDR3 is 13 amino acids. Trimming shortened V by 4 bases and J by 6 bases, and 10 bases separated the two germline ends. Here the CDR3 DNA reads TGTGCCAGCAGTTTGCAGGGCTCCAATGAGCAGTTCTTC. Amino acid sequence: CASSLQGSNEQFF.

This chain connects TRBV5-4 to TRBJ2-3; TRBD1 might be the D (5 bases). The germline CDR1 and CDR2 sequences are SGHNT and YYREEE (reference sequence). V was pared by 4 bases and J by 6 bases, with 15 bases between. The CDR3 contains 14 residues. The CDR3 DNA reads TGTGCCAGCAGCCAAGCGACAGCCTCGGATACGCAGTATTTT. Residues: CASSQATASDTQYF.

CDR3 in DNA: TGTGCCATCAGTGAGGACTTAACGGATGGCTACACCTTC. This codes for CAISEDLTDGYTF. The chain joins TRBV10-3 to TRBJ1-2; D gene unclear. Trimming left V 2 bases short and J 6 bases short, with 10 bases between. The CDR3 spans 13 residues. CDR1 and CDR2 (germline): ENHRY, SYGVKD.

The CDR3 spells CASSPKLGGYEAFF. The CDR3, as DNA: TGTGCCAGCTCACCCAAGTTGGGGGGCTATGAAGCTTTCTTT. V is TRBV18 and J is TRBJ1-1; maybe TRBD1 (6 bases). Trimming took off 3 bases at V and 7 bases at J, with 15 bases between the two ends. The CDR3 is 14 residues long. CDR1 and CDR2 from the germline V gene are KGHSH and LQKENI.

Concerning this clone itself: The junction departs from germline at one end; a sequencing error may be responsible. The chain recombines TRBV19 with TRBJ1-1, with D possibly matching TRBD1 (6 bases). Germline V gene sequence: CDR1 LNHDA, CDR2 SQIVND (reference sequence). This CDR3 is 12 amino acids long. This CDR3 reads CASSPNRESFLF. CDR3 sequence (DNA): TGTGCCAGTAGTCCCAACAGGGAATCCTTTTTATTT.

The rearrangement links TRBV30 to TRBJ1-2, with a tentative D call TRBD1 (5 bases). The length of the CDR3 is 16 residues. V dropped 4 bases and J dropped 5 bases, with 23 bases sitting between them. Germline loops: CDR1 GTSNPN, CDR2 SVGIG (reference sequence). CDR3: CAWTGPTPGGSYGYTF. The CDR3 nucleotides are TGTGCCTGGACAGGGCCGACTCCAGGTGGGTCTTATGGCTACACCTTC.

The chain employs TRBV7-2 and TRBJ2-7; D gene unclear. Germline V gene sequence: CDR1 SGHTA, CDR2 FQGNSA. The CDR3 loop spans 14 amino acids. V was shortened by 1 base and J by 2 bases, with 9 bases between the two germline ends. CDR3 in DNA: TGTGCCAGCAGCTTAGAGTGGACCACCTACGAGCAGTACTTC. This codes for CASSLEWTTYEQYF.